This entry lists 30 T cell receptor beta chains sequenced from one sample in a study of blood T cell repertoires in COVID-19. TCRdb's table, derived via immunoSEQ multiplex PCR, lists solely in-frame clones and lacks some. The profile shows 220,000 or so clones, about 86% of them singletons. Input material: peripheral blood. The receptors originated from a woman between 45 and 65 years old with COVID-19, enrolled during active disease.

The rearrangement links TRBV19 to TRBJ2-3; D may be TRBD2 (5 bases). The CDR3 loop spans 14 amino acids. Trimming took 5 bases from V and 2 from J, leaving 11 bases between them. Germline CDR1 LNHDA, CDR2 SQIVND (reference sequence). The CDR3 here is CASSVGLHTDTQYF. The DNA for the CDR3 is TGTGCCAGTAGTGTCGGACTTCACACAGATACGCAGTATTTT. The variable domain in full, completed from reference TRBV19 and TRBJ2-3, reads DGGITQSPKYLFRKEGQNVTLSCEQNLNHDAMYWYRQDPGQGLRLIYYSQIVNDFQKGDIAEGYSVSREKKESFPLTVTSAQKNPTAFYLCASSVGLHTDTQYFGPGTRLTVL.

The CDR3: CASSPSGTTTSYNEQFF. CDR3 nucleotides: TGTGCCAGTAGCCCCTCGGGGACAACAACGTCCTACAATGAGCAGTTCTTC. The rearrangement joins TRBV19 to TRBJ2-1, with TRBD1 as a possible D gene (6 bases). Trimming stripped 6 bases from V and 1 base from J, with 19 bases between. This CDR3 is 17 amino acids long. Germline values: CDR1 LNHDA, CDR2 SQIVND (reference sequence).

The chain couples TRBV5-1 to TRBJ1-4, with 9 bases that match TRBD1. This CDR3 comprises 16 residues. CDR1 and CDR2 from the germline V gene are SGHRS and YFSETQ. Germline trimming cut 0 bases from V and 6 bases from J; bases unmatched to any gene: 6. CDR3 coding DNA: TGCGCCAGCAGCTTGGGACAGGGGGGGATTGATGAAAAACTGTTTTTT. It translates to CASSLGQGGIDEKLFF.

The J gene is TRBJ2-3, the V gene TRBV7-3; 10 positions match TRBD1. CDR1 is SGHTA, CDR2 FQGTGA, per germline. Trimming cost V 2 bases and J 2 bases; bases outside gene matches: 1. This CDR3 is built from 15 residues. The CDR3 spells CASSLGQGDTDTQYF. The CDR3 DNA follows: TGTGCCAGCAGCTTAGGACAGGGGGACACAGATACGCAGTATTTT.

As DNA, the CDR3 is TGTGCCACCAGTGACTTGGAGCCTGGACAGGGCAGGTACGAGCAGTACTTC. The encoded protein is CATSDLEPGQGRYEQYF. This chain uses TRBV24-1 with TRBJ2-7, with 8 positions matching TRBD1. Trimming cost V 4 bases and J 4 bases; bases outside gene matches: 14. Germline values: CDR1 KGHDR, CDR2 SFDVKD. The CDR3 has 17 amino acids.

This sequence joins TRBV7-2 and TRBJ1-5, with D uncertain. There are 14 residues in the CDR3. Germline V CDR1 and CDR2: SGHTA, FQGNSA. The V and J ends lost 6 bases and 0 bases respectively, with 9 bases between them. In DNA form, the CDR3 reads TGTGCCAGCAGAGACACCTATAGCAATCAGCCCCAGCATTTT. Its protein is CASRDTYSNQPQHF.

The V call is TRBV27, the J call TRBJ1-6; unclear D gene. Germline V gene data show CDR1 as MNHEY and CDR2 as SMNVEV (reference sequence). Trimming removed 3 bases from V and 7 bases from J, with 13 bases in between. This CDR3 has 15 residues. CDR3 in DNA: TGTGCCAGCAGTTTCTGGGAGGACTTGAATTCACCCCTCCACTTT. Protein: CASSFWEDLNSPLHF.

The chain combines TRBV12-3 or TRBV12-4 with TRBJ1-2, with D unresolved. V gave up 10 bases and J gave up 7 bases, with 13 bases separating them. The CDR3 has 11 amino acids. The chain's CDR3 is CATYRQAGYTF. As DNA, the CDR3 is TGTGCCACCTACCGTCAAGCTGGCTACACCTTC.

The genes are TRBV6-5 and TRBJ1-5, with TRBD1 as a possible D gene (6 bases). The CDR3 length is 14 residues. Germline V gene sequence: CDR1 MNHEY, CDR2 SVGAGI. Trimming removed 6 bases at V and 6 bases at J, with 15 bases between. For the CDR3, the DNA is TGTGCCAGCAGCCCAGACAGCAGGGGTCAGCCCCAGCATTTT. Encoded protein: CASSPDSRGQPQHF.

V and J are TRBV4-1 and TRBJ2-5; a weak D match, TRBD1 (6 bases). V was pared by 1 base and J by 3 bases, with 12 bases between. Germline CDR1 is MGHRA and CDR2 is YSYEKL. This CDR3 is built from 15 residues. The CDR3, as DNA: TGCGCCAGCAGCCAAGGGGCCCAGGGGAAAGAGACCCAGTACTTC. Translated, it gives CASSQGAQGKETQYF.

J is TRBJ1-6 and V is TRBV10-2, with D possibly being TRBD1 (5 bases). Looked up from germline, CDR1 is WSHSY and CDR2 is SAAADI. Deletions cut 0 bases from V and 0 bases from J, with 18 bases between. The CDR3 spans 20 residues. In DNA, the CDR3 is TGCGCCAGCAGTGAGTCGGTGGACATATGGGTGAGCTCCTATAATTCACCCCTCCACTTT. Amino acid sequence: CASSESVDIWVSSYNSPLHF.

This clone was counted a single time. The chain combines TRBV27 with TRBJ2-2; the D is unclear. Germline-derived CDR1 and CDR2 are MNHEY and SMNVEV (reference sequence). The CDR3 consists of 13 residues. Trimming shortened V by 6 bases and J by 0 bases, and 5 bases separated the two germline ends. The CDR3 reads CASRAANTGELFF. As DNA, the CDR3 is TGTGCCAGCAGGGCCGCGAACACCGGGGAGCTGTTTTTT.

CDR3 bases: TGTGCCAGCAGTTCGGGACAGGGTATGGAAGAGACCCAGTACTTC. It is translated as CASSSGQGMEETQYF. The J gene is TRBJ2-5, the V gene TRBV28, with TRBD1 matching 9 bases. From germline, CDR1 is MDHEN and CDR2 SYDVKM. J gave up 3 bases and V 4 bases, and 6 bases lay outside the gene matches. CDR3 length: 15 residues. Using reference TRBV28 and TRBJ2-5 for the parts outside the CDR3, the full variable domain is DVKVTQSSRYLVKRTGEKVFLECVQDMDHENMFWYRQDPGLGLRLIYFSYDVKMKEKGDIPEGYSVSREKKERFSLILESASTNQTSMYLCASSSGQGMEETQYFGPGTRLLVL.

The V and J genes are TRBV19 and TRBJ2-2; 8 bases agree with TRBD1. Germline lookup yields CDR1 LNHDA and CDR2 SQIVND (reference sequence). This CDR3 has 14 amino acids. V lost 6 bases, J lost 0 bases, and 0 bases stayed unmatched. CDR3 coding DNA: TGTGCCAGTAGACAGGGGGCGAACACCGGGGAGCTGTTTTTT. Encoded protein: CASRQGANTGELFF.

The chain links TRBV19 to TRBJ1-5; 9 positions match TRBD1. CDR1 and CDR2 from the germline V gene are LNHDA and SQIVND (reference sequence). The CDR3 is made up of 17 amino acids. The J segment lost 0 bases and the V segment lost 4 bases, leaving 7 bases of the junction unmatched. The CDR3 sequence: CASSTTGTGFSNQPQHF. The DNA for the CDR3 is TGTGCCAGTAGTACTACCGGGACAGGGTTTAGCAATCAGCCCCAGCATTTT.

J is TRBJ2-2 and V is TRBV5-5; TRBD1 might be the D (6 bases). Deletions cut 0 bases from V and 4 bases from J, with 10 bases between. The CDR3 covers 15 residues. Germline-derived CDR1 and CDR2 are SGHKS and YYEKEE (reference sequence). This CDR3 is CASSLGGHSTGELFF. Written as DNA, the CDR3 is TGTGCCAGCAGCTTGGGGGGACATTCCACCGGGGAGCTGTTTTTT.

V usage is TRBV10-3 and J usage is TRBJ1-3; D is unresolved. Per the germline V gene, CDR1 is ENHRY and CDR2 is SYGVKD. V was pared by 6 bases and J by 0 bases, with 15 bases between. This CDR3 is 16 amino acids long. The CDR3 region is CAISREVYPSGNTIYF. The CDR3 DNA follows: TGTGCCATCAGCCGGGAGGTATATCCCTCTGGAAACACCATATATTTT.

This chain uses TRBV2 with TRBJ2-3; the D is unclear. V dropped 2 bases and J dropped 0 bases, with 12 bases sitting between them. Germline lookup yields CDR1 SNHLY and CDR2 FYNNEI. The CDR3 covers 16 residues. This chain's CDR3 is CASSELTLTSTDTQYF. DNA of the CDR3: TGTGCCAGCAGTGAACTTACGTTAACTAGCACAGATACGCAGTATTTT.

V and J are TRBV5-1 and TRBJ2-7; 7 positions match TRBD1. V lost 4 bases and J lost 3; bases outside the gene matches: 10. The germline CDR1 and CDR2 sequences are SGHRS and YFSETQ. The CDR3 has 15 residues. This CDR3 reads CASSLGTVLHYEQYF. CDR3 nucleotides: TGCGCCAGCAGCCTAGGGACAGTTTTACACTACGAGCAGTACTTC.

The chain links TRBV6-5 to TRBJ2-2, with 9 positions matching TRBD2. The V gene's germline CDR1 is MNHEY and CDR2 SVGAGI. The length of the CDR3 is 15 residues. Trimming cost V 5 bases and J 5 bases; bases outside gene matches: 6. The CDR3 loop is CASSQGLALTGELFF. The CDR3 region has the DNA TGTGCCAGCAGTCAGGGACTAGCTTTGACCGGGGAGCTGTTTTTT.

The gene calls are TRBV2 and TRBJ2-7, with a weak D call TRBD1 (5 bases). With 6 bases removed from V and 4 bases from J, the gap between germline ends came to 16 bases. Germline assignment: CDR1 SNHLY and CDR2 FYNNEI. This CDR3 spans 14 amino acids. The CDR3 loop is CASSPGRAEYEQYF. The DNA for the CDR3 is TGTGCCAGCAGCCCCGGCAGGGCGGAATACGAGCAGTACTTC.

The V and J genes are TRBV13 and TRBJ2-5; 8 bases map to TRBD2. This CDR3 is built from 16 residues. Trimming took 5 bases from V and 2 from J; bases not matched to a gene: 10. Germline-derived CDR1 and CDR2 are PRHDT and FYEKMQ (reference sequence). DNA for the CDR3: TGTGCCAGCAGCCGTTGGGGACTAGGAGGGCAAGAGACCCAGTACTTC. Encoded protein: CASSRWGLGGQETQYF.

V and J are TRBV5-1 and TRBJ2-3; 7 bases fit TRBD1. The CDR3 is made up of 14 amino acids. Germline values: CDR1 SGHRS, CDR2 YFSETQ. The J segment lost 0 bases and the V segment lost 6 bases, leaving 4 bases of the junction unmatched. CDR3 amino acids: CASTTDRSTDTQYF. CDR3 nucleotide sequence: TGCGCCAGCACCACGGACAGGAGCACAGATACGCAGTATTTT.

This clone was observed a few times. J is TRBJ1-6 and V is TRBV30, with unresolved D. Per the germline V gene, CDR1 is GTSNPN and CDR2 is SVGIG (reference sequence). The CDR3 is 15 residues long. V shed 3 bases and J shed 6 bases, with 15 bases lying between them. The CDR3 nucleotides read TGTGCCTGGAGGTTCGGAGGCAATACTAATTCACCCCTCCACTTT. Its protein product is CAWRFGGNTNSPLHF.

The rearrangement links TRBV9 to TRBJ1-3, with 7 bases that match TRBD1. J lost 1 base, V lost 0 bases, and 7 bases had no gene match. From germline, CDR1 is SGDLS and CDR2 YYNGEE. The CDR3 has 17 amino acids. The CDR3 DNA is TGTGCCAGCAGCGTAGGAGAAGGGGGCTGGTCTGGAAACACCATATATTTT. The encoded protein is CASSVGEGGWSGNTIYF.

This chain connects TRBV6-6 to TRBJ2-7; TRBD2 aligns across 10 bases. Germline V CDR1 and CDR2: MNHNY, SVGAGI (reference sequence). With 6 bases clipped from V and 4 bases from J, the junction kept 9 bases outside the gene matches. The CDR3 runs 15 residues. For the CDR3, the DNA is TGTGCCAGCAGACACACTAGCGGGGCGCATTACGAGCAGTACGTC. Its translation is CASRHTSGAHYEQYV.

This chain joins TRBV28 and TRBJ1-5; 11 bases fit TRBD1. Germline V gene data show CDR1 as MDHEN and CDR2 as SYDVKM. The CDR3 extends over 16 amino acids. With V trimmed by 7 bases and J by 2 bases, 7 bases remained unmatched. CDR3 coding DNA: TGTGCCAGCACCCGGACAGGGGGCAAGGGCAATCAGCCCCAGCATTTT. Residues: CASTRTGGKGNQPQHF.

This rearrangement joins TRBV5-8 to TRBJ1-1; TRBD1 is a possible D gene (5 bases). Germline V lookup: CDR1 SGHTS, CDR2 YDEGEE. The CDR3 length is 13 residues. The V gene lost 3 bases and the J gene lost 1 base, with 7 bases spanning the gap. The CDR3 nucleotides read TGTGCCAGCAGCTACGACAGGAACACTGAAGCTTTCTTT. Amino acids: CASSYDRNTEAFF.

The chain has TRBV2 and TRBJ1-1, with D hard to call. Germline V gene data show CDR1 as SNHLY and CDR2 as FYNNEI. The CDR3 has 13 amino acids. With 8 bases removed from V and 0 bases from J, the gap between germline ends came to 10 bases. Here the CDR3 DNA reads TGTGCCAGCGGGTGGCGGATGAACACTGAAGCTTTCTTT. Its translation is CASGWRMNTEAFF. The variable domain in full, with the rest retrieved from reference TRBV2 and TRBJ1-1, is EPEVTQTPSHQVTQMGQEVILRCVPISNHLYFYWYRQILGQKVEFLVSFYNNEISEKSEIFDDQFSVERPDGSNFTLKIRSTKLEDSAMYFCASGWRMNTEAFFGQGTRLTVV.

The chain combines TRBV6-5 with TRBJ2-3, with D perhaps TRBD1 (5 bases). This CDR3 is built from 13 residues. The V and J ends lost 7 bases and 3 bases respectively, with 11 bases between them. Germline V gives CDR1 MNHEY, CDR2 SVGAGI. CDR3 sequence (DNA): TGTGCCAGCAAGGGGCCGGTAACAGATACGCAGTATTTT. This translates into CASKGPVTDTQYF.